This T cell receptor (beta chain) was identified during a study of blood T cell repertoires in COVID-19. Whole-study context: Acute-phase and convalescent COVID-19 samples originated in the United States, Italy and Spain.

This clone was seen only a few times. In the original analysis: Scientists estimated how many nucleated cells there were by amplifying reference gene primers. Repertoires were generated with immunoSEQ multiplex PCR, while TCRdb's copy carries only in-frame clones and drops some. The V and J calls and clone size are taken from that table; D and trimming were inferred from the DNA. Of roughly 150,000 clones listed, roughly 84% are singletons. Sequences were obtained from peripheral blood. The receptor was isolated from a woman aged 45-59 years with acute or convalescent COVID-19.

CDR3 sequence reads: CASSYGTGQGNSPLHF. As DNA, the CDR3 is TGTGCCAGCAGTTACGGAACGGGACAGGGAAATTCACCCCTCCACTTT. V gene TRBV6-2 or TRBV6-3 combines with J gene TRBJ1-6, with 9 bases that match TRBD1. V dropped 2 bases and J dropped 7; count of bases not matched to a gene: 6. The germline V gene has CDR1 MNHEY and CDR2 SVGEGT. This CDR3 has 16 residues.